This TCR beta chain was recorded in a study of blood T cells in healthy people across ages. It was with a sample-barcoded 5' primer and a J-beta primer mix that a second PCR of about 6 to 12 cycles was run. TCRdb re-called the 5' RACE reads with MiXCR, one entry per CDR3 protein. In the table there are some 1.6 million distinct CDR3 sequences, around 35% of which are singletons. This clonotype was recorded a few times. This CDR3 has 13 residues. Losses at the gene ends were 7 bases for V and 9 bases for J; bases not matched to a gene: 8. Germline V gene lookup returns CDR1 MGHDK and CDR2 SYGVNS. The specimen was blood. This TCR derives from a woman in her 30s in good health. V is TRBV25-1 and J is TRBJ1-2; TRBD1 aligns across 10 bases. For the CDR3, the DNA is TGTGCCAGCACCCCTGGACAGGGGGTACGCTACACCTTC. It codes for CASTPGQGVRYTF.